This note documents a single T cell receptor (beta chain) sequence. The clone's antigen remains unknown. No base quality information exists; no much larger clone differs at one position. This sample is part of a study of T-cell reconstitution after alpha-beta-depleted transplantation in children (TCRdb year 2016). For context, the study as a whole: The study quantitatively tracked T-cell immune reconstitution after TCRalphabeta/CD19-depleted allogeneic hematopoietic cell transplantation in children using TCR repertoire profiling.

Summary of the overall study and its limitations: The apparently early alphabetaT-cell count recovery about two months after transplant was reportedly dependent on only several hundred rapidly expanded clones derived from non-depleted graft cells. In some patients, the high TCRbeta diversity seen at day 60 was put down to recipient T cells and intrathymic progenitors that had survived conditioning. The frequencies of hyperexpanded clones fell over the following months, and after one year, T-cell counts and TCRbeta diversity were mostly attributed to newly produced T cells.

The protocol used for the library was PCR. Sequenced on an Illumina HiSeq 2500. TCR library preparation used molecular barcoding, with unique molecular identifiers applied to normalize quantification of the TCRbeta repertoire. TCRdb trimmed the raw reads at Q25, called clones with MiXCR and kept productive beta chains. For every CDR3 protein sequence, its rows merge into one entry that carries the most common genes and DNA. The sample table lists about 470,000 distinct CDR3 sequences, over 40% of them with a count of one. Under 35% of the sample is in the top ten clones. The CDR3 measures 16 amino acids from cysteine to phenylalanine. CDR3 DNA is the only sequence kept; it has 48 bases, read in frame from the first base. V has 6 bases trimmed and J has 4 bases trimmed; junction bases matching no gene number 16. Looking up the germline V gene yields CDR1 SQVTM and CDR2 ANQGSEA. Explained via the paper, the treatment or condition label denotes: allogeneic hematopoietic cell transplantation with graft depleted of TCRalphabeta T cells and CD19 B cells. Transplant recipients were children who received TCRalphabeta/CD19-depleted allogeneic hematopoietic cell grafts.

The sample here was PBMCs, taken before TCRalphabeta/CD19-depleted stem cell transplant. This TCR was sampled from a girl under 10 years old with aplastic anemia, due to receive a stem cell transplant. The chain links TRBV29-1 with TRBJ2-5, with 8 bases aligning to TRBD2. The CDR3 region: CSVASGRGSNGETQYF. The sequence in DNA is TGCAGCGTGGCCAGCGGGAGAGGGAGCAATGGAGAGACCCAGTACTTC.